This note documents a single T cell receptor (beta chain) sequence. This entry is derived from a study of blood T cell repertoires in COVID-19. Study-wide context: Spain, Italy and the United States supplied samples that represented acute and convalescent COVID-19. T cells, B-cell-depleted T cells, or PBMCs provided the cDNA or gDNA that served as material.

Assay used: immunoSEQ multiplex PCR; TCRdb lists only in-frame clones, some missing. This table has fewer than 200,000 clones, about four fifths appearing once. This CDR3 comprises 15 residues. V lost 0 bases and J 1 base, leaving 9 bases between the germline ends. The germline V gene encodes CDR1 KGHSH and CDR2 LQKENI. The sample taken for sequencing was peripheral blood. The TCR was taken from a woman older than 75 with acute or convalescent COVID-19. The chain links TRBV18 to TRBJ2-5, with TRBD1 as a possible D gene (5 bases). In nucleotides, the CDR3 is TGTGCCAGCTCACCACCGGGGCTTTCCCAAGAGACCCAGTACTTC. Translated, it gives CASSPPGLSQETQYF.